This T cell receptor (beta chain) was documented in a study of T cell repertoires in cytomegalovirus infection. Study summary: Indications of both CMV infection and matching HLA type were provided by public TCR beta signatures. Study results and limitations: Summed frequency of shared TCR beta families picked out CMV carriers who also had the relevant HLA. What dominated the ex vivo response were HLA-C-restricted CMV-specific TCR beta clonotypes.

Each CDR3 protein is one row after TCRdb ran MiXCR on the reads. Among a few hundred thousand distinct CDR3 sequences listed, roughly an eighth were seen once. Ten or more counts support this clonotype. Its antigen remains unidentified. The sample taken for sequencing was PBMCs. This receptor was obtained from a human donor in good health (CMV status not recorded). Some clones in this sample may be carry-over from other donors' samples.

CDR3 sequence: CASSQGLWYTEAFF. The CDR3 DNA reads as TGTGCCAGCAGCCAGGGGCTATGGTACACTGAAGCTTTCTTT. This rearrangement joins TRBV7-6 to TRBJ1-1, with D possibly being TRBD1 (6 bases). Per germline, CDR1 SGHVS and CDR2 FNYEAQ. This CDR3 is 14 amino acids long. With 5 bases removed from V and 3 bases from J, the gap between germline ends came to 13 bases.